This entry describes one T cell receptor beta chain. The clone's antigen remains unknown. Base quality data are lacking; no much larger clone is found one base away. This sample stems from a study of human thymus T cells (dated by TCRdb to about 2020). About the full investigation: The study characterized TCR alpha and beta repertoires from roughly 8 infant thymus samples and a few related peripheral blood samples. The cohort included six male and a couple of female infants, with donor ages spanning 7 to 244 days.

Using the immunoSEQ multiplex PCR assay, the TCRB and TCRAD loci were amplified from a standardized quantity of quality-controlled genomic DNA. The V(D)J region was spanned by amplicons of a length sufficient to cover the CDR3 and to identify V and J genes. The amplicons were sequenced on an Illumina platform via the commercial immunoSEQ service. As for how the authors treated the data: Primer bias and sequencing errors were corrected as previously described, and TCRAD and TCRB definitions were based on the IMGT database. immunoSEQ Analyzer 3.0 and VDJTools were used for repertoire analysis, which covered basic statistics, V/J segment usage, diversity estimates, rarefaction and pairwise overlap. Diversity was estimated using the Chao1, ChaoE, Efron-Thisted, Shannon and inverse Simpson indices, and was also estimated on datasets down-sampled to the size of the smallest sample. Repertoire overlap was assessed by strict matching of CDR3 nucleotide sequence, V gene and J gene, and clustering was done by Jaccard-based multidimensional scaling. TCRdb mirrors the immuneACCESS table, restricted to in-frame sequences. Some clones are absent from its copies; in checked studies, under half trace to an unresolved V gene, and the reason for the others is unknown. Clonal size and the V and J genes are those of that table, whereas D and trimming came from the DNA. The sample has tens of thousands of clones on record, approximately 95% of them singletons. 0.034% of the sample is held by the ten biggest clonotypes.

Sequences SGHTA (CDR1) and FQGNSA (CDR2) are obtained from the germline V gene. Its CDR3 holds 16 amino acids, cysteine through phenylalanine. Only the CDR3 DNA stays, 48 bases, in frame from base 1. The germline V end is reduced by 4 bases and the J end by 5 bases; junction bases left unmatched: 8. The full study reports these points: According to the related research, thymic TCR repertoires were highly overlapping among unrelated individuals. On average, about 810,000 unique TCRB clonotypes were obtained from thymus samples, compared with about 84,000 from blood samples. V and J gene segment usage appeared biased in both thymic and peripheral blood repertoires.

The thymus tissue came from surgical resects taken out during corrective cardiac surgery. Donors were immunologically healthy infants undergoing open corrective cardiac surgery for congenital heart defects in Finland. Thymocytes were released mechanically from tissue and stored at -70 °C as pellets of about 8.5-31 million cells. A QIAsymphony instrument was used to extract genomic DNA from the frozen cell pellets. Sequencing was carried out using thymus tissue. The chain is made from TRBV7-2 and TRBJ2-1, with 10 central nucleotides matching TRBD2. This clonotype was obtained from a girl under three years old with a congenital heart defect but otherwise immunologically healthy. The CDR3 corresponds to CASSSGRLAGDNEQFF. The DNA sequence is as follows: TGTGCCAGCAGCTCCGGGCGGCTAGCGGGAGACAATGAGCAGTTCTTC. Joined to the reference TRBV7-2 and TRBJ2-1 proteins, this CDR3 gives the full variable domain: GAGVSQSPSNKVTEKGKDVELRCDPISGHTALYWYRQSLGQGLEFLIYFQGNSAPDKSGLPSDRFSAERTGGSVSTLTIQRTQQEDSAVYLCASSSGRLAGDNEQFFGPGTRLTVL.